The next 21 T cell receptor beta chains were all read from a single sample in a study of post-analysis software for immune sequencing data. Study observations and caveats: Patients used five TRBV segments, including TRBV5-6, TRBV5-1 and TRBV20-1, more often than controls.

Unique molecular identifiers featured in each of the TCR beta cDNA libraries. TCRdb re-called the PCR reads with MiXCR, one entry per CDR3 protein. The sample lists approximately 690,000 distinct CDR3 sequences, 55% to 60% occurring once. The antigens for these receptors are not known. Sequencing input: blood. The receptors were gathered from a girl aged 2 to 10 with multiple sclerosis.

This chain links TRBV5-6 with TRBJ2-3; 7 bases align to TRBD1. The V and J ends lost 5 bases and 1 base, in that order; junction bases with no gene match: 7. This CDR3 spans 15 amino acids. Germline CDR1 SGHDT, CDR2 YYEEEE. The chain's CDR3 is CASRESGTGTDTQYF. CDR3 bases: TGTGCCAGCAGGGAGTCCGGGACAGGCACAGATACGCAGTATTTT.

A few counts support this clonotype. This chain links TRBV7-9 with TRBJ2-3; the D gene is possibly TRBD1 (5 bases). The germline CDR1 and CDR2 sequences are SEHNR and FQNEAQ (reference sequence). The CDR3 sequence is 16 residues long. V was pared by 10 bases and J by 2 bases, with 22 bases between. CDR3 DNA sequence: TGTGCCACCCTAGTTCCAGGGCTGGCCCTCACAGATACGCAGTATTTT. The encoded protein is CATLVPGLALTDTQYF.

The V call is TRBV27, the J call TRBJ1-4, with D hard to call. CDR3 length: 17 residues. The V gene lost 2 bases and the J gene lost 3 bases, with 16 bases spanning the gap. Looked up from germline, CDR1 is MNHEY and CDR2 is SMNVEV (reference sequence). CDR3 sequence reads: CASSLTPMYGSNEKLFF. The CDR3 DNA reads TGTGCCAGCAGTTTAACCCCGATGTACGGTTCTAATGAAAAACTGTTTTTT.

J is TRBJ2-7 and V is TRBV2; D is undetermined. The better agreement between TRBJ2-5 and the DNA end casts doubt on the J call. Per germline, CDR1 SNHLY and CDR2 FYNNEI. The CDR3 has 15 amino acids. Here the CDR3 DNA reads TGTGCCAGCAGTGATCTTGTTAACGATAGGGAGACCCAGTACTTC. Protein: CASSDLVNDRETQYF.

The sample holds a few counts of this clonotype. This rearrangement joins TRBV4-3 to TRBJ2-5; 7 nucleotides agree with TRBD1. Germline CDR1 LGHNA, CDR2 YSLEER. The CDR3 length is 15 residues. The V and J ends lost 1 base and 2 bases, in that order; junction bases with no gene match: 4. The CDR3 bases are TGCGCCAGCAGCCAAGGAGGGGGACAGCAAGAGACCCAGTACTTC. Translation: CASSQGGGQQETQYF.

This clonotype was detected once. V is TRBV7-8 and J is TRBJ2-1, with TRBD2 matching over 9 bases. The V segment lost 2 bases and the J segment 2 bases; nucleotides outside the gene matches: 13. This CDR3 is built from 19 residues. In germline, CDR1 is SGHVS, CDR2 FQNEAQ. The CDR3 region has the DNA TGTGCCAGCAGCTTACTCACGAGCTTAGCGGGGGACACCTACAATGAGCAGTTCTTC. Encoded protein: CASSLLTSLAGDTYNEQFF. Looking up the rest from reference TRBV7-8 and TRBJ2-1 gives the full variable domain: GAGVSQSPRYKVAKRGQDVALRCDPISGHVSLFWYQQALGQGPEFLTYFQNEAQLDKSGLPSDRFFAERPEGSVSTLKIQRTQQEDSAVYLCASSLLTSLAGDTYNEQFFGPGTRLTVL.

This chain joins TRBV12-3 or TRBV12-4 and TRBJ2-4; D is possibly TRBD1 (6 bases). V dropped 10 bases and J dropped 2 bases, with 15 bases sitting between them. The CDR3 loop spans 14 amino acids. For the CDR3, the DNA is TGTGCCACCGTGCTCAGGGGAACCAAAAACATTCAGTACTTC. It translates to CATVLRGTKNIQYF.

This clonotype was counted between two and nine times. This chain uses TRBV6-5 with TRBJ2-7; 9 bases align to TRBD2. CDR1 and CDR2 from the germline V gene are MNHEY and SVGAGI. With 4 bases clipped from V and 1 base from J, the junction kept 14 bases outside the gene matches. This CDR3 comprises 18 residues. The CDR3 DNA follows: TGTGCCAGCAGTTCCCCCCGAGCGGGAGGCCCTAGGTCCTACGAGCAGTACTTC. Protein: CASSSPRAGGPRSYEQYF.

The chain couples TRBV6-2 or TRBV6-3 to TRBJ2-7; the D is unclear. The J call may be mistaken, given a closer DNA end match to TRBJ2-4. The germline V gene has CDR1 MNHEY and CDR2 SVGEGT. The CDR3 loop spans 14 amino acids. CDR3 protein: CASSPDIHKNIQYF. CDR3 DNA sequence: TGTGCCAGCAGCCCTGACATACACAAAAACATTCAGTACTTC.

The chain combines TRBV7-2 with TRBJ2-1; possibly TRBD1 or TRBD2 for D (5 bases each). This CDR3 spans 16 amino acids. Germline V CDR1 and CDR2: SGHTA, FQGNSA. V was pared by 4 bases and J by 1 base, with 14 bases between. The DNA for the CDR3 is TGTGCCAGCAGCTACTTCCGGGGCCAATCCTACAATGAGCAGTTCTTC. This sequence encodes CASSYFRGQSYNEQFF.

The V and J genes are TRBV4-3 and TRBJ2-3, with D uncertain. Germline V lookup: CDR1 LGHNA, CDR2 YSLEER. The ends were cut back, 1 base at V and 2 bases at J, with 19 bases in the middle. The CDR3 totals 18 residues. As DNA, the CDR3 is TGCGCCAGCAGCCAAGGGCAAAAAGCTAGTCTTTTCACAGATACGCAGTATTTT. Translated: CASSQGQKASLFTDTQYF.

CDR3 sequence reads: CASSGADSSYEQYF. CDR3 coding DNA: TGTGCCAGCAGCGGGGCGGACAGCTCCTACGAGCAGTACTTC. The chain links TRBV14 to TRBJ2-7; tentative D call: TRBD1 (6 bases). V lost 5 bases to trimming and J lost 0 bases, with 11 bases between them. Looked up from germline, CDR1 is SGHDN and CDR2 is FVKESK. The CDR3 spans 14 residues.

J is TRBJ2-3 and V is TRBV20-1, with D maybe TRBD2 (6 bases). V lost 0 bases and J 0 bases, leaving 7 bases between the germline ends. The CDR3 has 14 residues. Per germline, CDR1 DFQATT and CDR2 SNEGSKA (reference sequence). CDR3 sequence: CSARDRESTDTQYF. As DNA, the CDR3 is TGCAGTGCTAGAGATCGGGAGAGCACAGATACGCAGTATTTT.

This rearrangement joins TRBV4-2 to TRBJ2-1; D is ambiguous. The CDR3 loop spans 16 amino acids. Trimming shortened V by 0 bases and J by 0 bases, and 9 bases separated the two germline ends. Germline V gene data show CDR1 as LGHNA and CDR2 as YNFKEQ. This chain's CDR3 is CASSQDHPSSYNEQFF. The CDR3 DNA is TGTGCCAGCAGCCAAGATCACCCCAGCTCCTACAATGAGCAGTTCTTC.

The chain has TRBV14 and TRBJ2-6; D not resolved. With 1 base removed from V and 0 bases from J, the gap between germline ends came to 10 bases. The CDR3 has 17 residues. Germline assignment: CDR1 SGHDN and CDR2 FVKESK. The CDR3 bases are TGTGCCAGCAGCCAAGCCTACAGCTCCTCTGGGGCCAACGTCCTGACTTTC. This translates into CASSQAYSSSGANVLTF.

The chain is built from TRBV29-1 and TRBJ1-2, with 9 bases fitting TRBD1. The CDR3 is 15 residues long. V dropped 0 bases and J dropped 8; count of bases not matched to a gene: 10. Germline V gene sequence: CDR1 SQVTM, CDR2 ANQGSEA. Here the CDR3 reads CSVEDHDRGVGGYTF. CDR3 in DNA: TGCAGCGTTGAAGATCACGACAGGGGGGTAGGCGGCTACACCTTC.

This sequence joins TRBV7-8 and TRBJ2-3; D possibly corresponds to TRBD2 (6 bases). The CDR3 is 15 residues long. Germline assignment: CDR1 SGHVS and CDR2 FQNEAQ. V was clipped by 3 bases and J by 5 bases, with 15 bases between them. In DNA, the CDR3 is TGTGCCAGCAGCTTTGACGGGGGTTCCGGAGATACGCAGTATTTT. As protein: CASSFDGGSGDTQYF.

The V and J genes are TRBV5-1 and TRBJ2-1, with 7 positions matching TRBD2. This CDR3 has 14 amino acids. CDR1 SGHRS and CDR2 YFSETQ come from the germline V gene. Germline trimming cut 5 bases from V and 4 bases from J; bases unmatched to any gene: 6. CDR3 in DNA: TGCGCCAGCAGACCTAGCGGTTTTTACAATGAGCAGTTCTTC. This encodes CASRPSGFYNEQFF.

The rearrangement joins TRBV4-1 to TRBJ1-1; 8 bases fit TRBD1. With V trimmed by 3 bases and J by 1 base, 7 bases remained unmatched. CDR1 and CDR2 (germline): MGHRA, YSYEKL. The CDR3 totals 16 residues. CDR3 DNA sequence: TGCGCCAGCAGCCACCCCGTCAGGGGGCGGAACACTGAAGCTTTCTTT. This translates into CASSHPVRGRNTEAFF.

At least ten counts were recorded for this clonotype. The rearrangement uses TRBV6-6 and TRBJ2-1; D perhaps matches TRBD2 (6 bases). CDR1 MNHNY and CDR2 SVGAGI come from the germline V gene (reference sequence). The CDR3 contains 15 residues. V was cut by 2 bases and J by 0 bases, with 8 bases left in between. The CDR3 DNA reads as TGTGCCAGCAGTTACGGGGGGAGCTCCTACAATGAGCAGTTCTTC. This sequence encodes CASSYGGSSYNEQFF.

V and J are TRBV6-5 and TRBJ2-3, with D possibly being TRBD1 (6 bases). V was shortened by 2 bases and J by 2 bases, with 11 bases between the two germline ends. Germline V gene data show CDR1 as MNHEY and CDR2 as SVGAGI. The CDR3 is 15 residues long. The CDR3 loop reads CASSYQGRNTDTQYF. The CDR3 DNA reads as TGTGCCAGCAGTTACCAGGGGAGAAACACAGATACGCAGTATTTT.